The rows below give T cell receptor beta chains drawn from one sample of a study of blood T cell repertoires in COVID-19. Assay used: immunoSEQ multiplex PCR; TCRdb lists only in-frame clones, some missing. Here the sample spans roughly 290,000 clones, around 86% being singletons. What was sequenced was PBMCs or T cells enriched from blood (not recorded which). The receptors were gathered from a woman in her thirties or forties who had recovered from COVID-19. Both conserved end residues are part of each CDR3. Fields, in order: CDR3 protein, CDR3 DNA, J gene, clone size, V gene, D gene. A D gene is named only where the DNA matches it firmly. Rows may omit the clone size; those that give it use once, few, many or a size class.

CDR3 protein: CASRDRPNNSPLHF; CDR3 DNA: TGTGCCAGTAGAGACAGGCCTAATAATTCACCCCTCCACTTT; J gene: TRBJ1-6; clone size: NA; V gene: TRBV19; D gene: NA
CDR3 protein: CASSIGLAPTYEQYF; CDR3 DNA: TGTGCCAGTAGTATAGGGCTAGCGCCGACCTACGAGCAGTACTTC; J gene: TRBJ2-7; clone size: NA; V gene: TRBV19; D gene: NA
CDR3 protein: CASSSSSPGAYF; CDR3 DNA: TGTGCCAGCAGCTCATCCTCGCCTGGGGCGTACTTC; J gene: TRBJ2-7; clone size: NA; V gene: TRBV7-8; D gene: NA
CDR3 protein: CASSPQTVRAGNTIYF; CDR3 DNA: TGTGCCAGCAGCCCTCAGACAGTCAGGGCTGGAAACACCATATATTTT; J gene: TRBJ1-3; clone size: NA; V gene: TRBV7-6; D gene: NA
CDR3 protein: CSVKERGRSTDTQYF; CDR3 DNA: TGCAGCGTTAAAGAGAGGGGGCGCAGCACAGATACGCAGTATTTT; J gene: TRBJ2-3; clone size: NA; V gene: TRBV29-1; D gene: TRBD1
CDR3 protein: CASSLGTGDGYTF; CDR3 DNA: TGTGCCAGCAGCCTCGGGACAGGGGATGGCTACACCTTC; J gene: TRBJ1-2; clone size: NA; V gene: TRBV7-9; D gene: TRBD1
CDR3 protein: CASSRSGRGNTDTQYF; CDR3 DNA: TGCGCCAGCAGCCGTAGCGGGAGAGGGAACACAGATACGCAGTATTTT; J gene: TRBJ2-3; clone size: NA; V gene: TRBV5-1; D gene: TRBD2
CDR3 protein: CASSMGQLGTDTQYF; CDR3 DNA: TGTGCCAGCAGCATGGGGCAGTTAGGCACAGATACGCAGTATTTT; J gene: TRBJ2-3; clone size: NA; V gene: TRBV11-3; D gene: NA
CDR3 protein: CASSFRTSSYNEQFF; CDR3 DNA: TGCGCCAGCAGCTTCCGGACTAGTTCATACAATGAGCAGTTCTTC; J gene: TRBJ2-1; clone size: once; V gene: TRBV5-1; D gene: TRBD2
CDR3 protein: CAWSPTDSLFEKLFF; CDR3 DNA: TGTGCCTGGAGTCCGACGGACAGTCTCTTTGAAAAACTGTTTTTT; J gene: TRBJ1-4; clone size: NA; V gene: TRBV30; D gene: NA
CDR3 protein: CASSEGQGAIQPQHF; CDR3 DNA: TGTGCCAGCAGCGAGGGACAGGGGGCTATTCAGCCCCAGCATTTT; J gene: TRBJ1-5; clone size: NA; V gene: TRBV6-5; D gene: TRBD1
CDR3 protein: CASSLTDYTEAFF; CDR3 DNA: TGCGCCAGCAGCCTCACAGATTACACTGAAGCTTTCTTT; J gene: TRBJ1-1; clone size: NA; V gene: TRBV4-1; D gene: NA
CDR3 protein: CASSLAVQETQYF; CDR3 DNA: TGTGCCAGCAGCTTAGCGGTGCAAGAGACCCAGTACTTC; J gene: TRBJ2-5; clone size: NA; V gene: TRBV7-3; D gene: NA
CDR3 protein: CASSTGQGSYEQYF; CDR3 DNA: TGCGCCAGCAGCACGGGCCAGGGGTCCTACGAGCAGTACTTC; J gene: TRBJ2-7; clone size: NA; V gene: TRBV5-1; D gene: NA
CDR3 protein: CASRAAGAYNEQFF; CDR3 DNA: TGTGCCAGCAGGGCAGCGGGGGCATACAATGAGCAGTTCTTC; J gene: TRBJ2-1; clone size: NA; V gene: TRBV6-5; D gene: TRBD2
CDR3 protein: CAWGHSGNTIYF; CDR3 DNA: TGTGCCTGGGGACACTCTGGAAACACCATATATTTT; J gene: TRBJ1-3; clone size: NA; V gene: TRBV30; D gene: NA
CDR3 protein: CASSLRLAGVYEQYF; CDR3 DNA: TGCGCCAGCAGCCTTAGACTAGCGGGGGTCTACGAGCAGTACTTC; J gene: TRBJ2-7; clone size: NA; V gene: TRBV4-3; D gene: TRBD2
CDR3 protein: CASSRGWDSVNSPLHF; CDR3 DNA: TGCGCCAGCAGCAGGGGATGGGACAGCGTTAATTCACCCCTCCACTTT; J gene: TRBJ1-6; clone size: NA; V gene: TRBV5-1; D gene: TRBD1
CDR3 protein: CASRGQGYSPLHF; CDR3 DNA: TGTGCCAGTCGGGGACAGGGGTATTCACCCCTCCACTTT; J gene: TRBJ1-6; clone size: NA; V gene: TRBV19; D gene: TRBD1
CDR3 protein: CASSKAHGTRGETQYF; CDR3 DNA: TGTGCCAGCAGTAAGGCTCACGGGACACGGGGAGAGACCCAGTACTTC; J gene: TRBJ2-5; clone size: NA; V gene: TRBV2; D gene: NA
CDR3 protein: CASSAGALSREQFF; CDR3 DNA: TGTGCCAGCAGCGCGGGAGCTCTCTCTCGGGAGCAGTTCTTC; J gene: TRBJ2-1; clone size: NA; V gene: TRBV11-3; D gene: TRBD2
CDR3 protein: CASSARTVSNQPQHF; CDR3 DNA: TGCGCCAGCAGCGCTCGGACAGTGAGCAATCAGCCCCAGCATTTT; J gene: TRBJ1-5; clone size: NA; V gene: TRBV4-1; D gene: NA
CDR3 protein: CASTRLAGGMAKNIQYF; CDR3 DNA: TGTGCCAGCACCAGACTAGCGGGGGGAATGGCCAAAAACATTCAGTACTTC; J gene: TRBJ2-4; clone size: NA; V gene: TRBV5-6; D gene: TRBD2
CDR3 protein: CATSSKTPGSFYEQYF; CDR3 DNA: TGTGCCACCAGCAGTAAAACTCCTGGTTCCTTTTACGAGCAGTACTTC; J gene: TRBJ2-7; clone size: NA; V gene: TRBV15; D gene: NA
CDR3 protein: CASSLALAGGRETQYF; CDR3 DNA: TGTGCCAGCAGCTTGGCACTAGCGGGGGGGCGAGAGACCCAGTACTTC; J gene: TRBJ2-5; clone size: NA; V gene: TRBV5-5; D gene: TRBD2
CDR3 protein: CASSLNRGEGTEAFF; CDR3 DNA: TGTGCCAGCAGCTTGAACAGGGGGGAAGGCACTGAAGCTTTCTTT; J gene: TRBJ1-1; clone size: NA; V gene: TRBV7-6; D gene: TRBD1
CDR3 protein: CSVELSGQGARNEQFF; CDR3 DNA: TGCAGCGTTGAATTATCAGGACAGGGGGCGCGCAATGAGCAGTTCTTC; J gene: TRBJ2-1; clone size: NA; V gene: TRBV29-1; D gene: TRBD1
CDR3 protein: CASRPGQGRFANTGELFF; CDR3 DNA: TGTGCCAGTAGGCCGGGACAGGGAAGGTTCGCGAACACCGGGGAGCTGTTTTTT; J gene: TRBJ2-2; clone size: NA; V gene: TRBV19; D gene: TRBD1
CDR3 protein: CASSLAREGGATGELFF; CDR3 DNA: TGTGCCAGCAGCTTAGCGCGTGAGGGCGGAGCCACCGGGGAGCTGTTTTTT; J gene: TRBJ2-2; clone size: NA; V gene: TRBV7-2; D gene: NA
CDR3 protein: CASSLSVNTEAFF; CDR3 DNA: TGTGCCAGCAGCTTATCCGTGAACACTGAAGCTTTCTTT; J gene: TRBJ1-1; clone size: NA; V gene: TRBV7-3; D gene: NA
CDR3 protein: CASRWGREDTGELFF; CDR3 DNA: TGTGCCAGCAGGTGGGGCAGGGAAGACACCGGGGAGCTGTTTTTT; J gene: TRBJ2-2; clone size: NA; V gene: TRBV6-5; D gene: NA
CDR3 protein: CASSPGLGAGQPQHF; CDR3 DNA: TGTGCCAGCTCACCTGGCCTGGGGGCAGGTCAGCCCCAGCATTTT; J gene: TRBJ1-5; clone size: NA; V gene: TRBV18; D gene: NA
CDR3 protein: CASSPSGRASSETQYF; CDR3 DNA: TGTGCCAGCAGCCCTAGCGGGAGGGCCTCGTCGGAGACCCAGTACTTC; J gene: TRBJ2-5; clone size: NA; V gene: TRBV7-6; D gene: TRBD2
CDR3 protein: CASSQEVTGEIHGYTF; CDR3 DNA: TGCGCCAGCAGCCAAGAAGTCACAGGGGAGATCCATGGCTACACCTTC; J gene: TRBJ1-2; clone size: NA; V gene: TRBV4-3; D gene: TRBD1
CDR3 protein: CATSDQRGGETGELFF; CDR3 DNA: TGTGCCACCAGTGATCAGCGGGGGGGCGAAACCGGGGAGCTGTTTTTT; J gene: TRBJ2-2; clone size: NA; V gene: TRBV24-1; D gene: TRBD2
CDR3 protein: CASSREDSYEQYF; CDR3 DNA: TGCGCCAGCAGCCGAGAAGACAGCTACGAGCAGTACTTC; J gene: TRBJ2-7; clone size: NA; V gene: TRBV5-1; D gene: NA
CDR3 protein: CAISESLAEETQYF; CDR3 DNA: TGTGCCATCAGTGAGTCTTTGGCTGAAGAGACCCAGTACTTC; J gene: TRBJ2-5; clone size: NA; V gene: TRBV10-3; D gene: NA
CDR3 protein: CAWNSGAGNGDTIYF; CDR3 DNA: TGTGCCTGGAATTCCGGTGCGGGGAATGGAGACACCATATATTTT; J gene: TRBJ1-3; clone size: NA; V gene: TRBV30; D gene: NA
CDR3 protein: CASSFGGATAKNIQYF; CDR3 DNA: TGTGCCAGCAGTTTTGGGGGGGCTACAGCCAAAAACATTCAGTACTTC; J gene: TRBJ2-4; clone size: NA; V gene: TRBV5-4; D gene: NA
CDR3 protein: CASSSGGQSQIYTF; CDR3 DNA: TGTGCCAGCAGCTCAGGGGGCCAATCCCAGATCTACACCTTC; J gene: TRBJ1-2; clone size: NA; V gene: TRBV7-8; D gene: TRBD1
CDR3 protein: CASGSGSGTNYNEQFF; CDR3 DNA: TGTGCTAGTGGTTCCGGTAGCGGGACCAACTACAATGAGCAGTTCTTC; J gene: TRBJ2-1; clone size: NA; V gene: TRBV12-5; D gene: TRBD2
CDR3 protein: CASSLGNVRSGDTQYF; CDR3 DNA: TGCGCCAGCAGCTTGGGGAACGTCAGGAGCGGAGATACGCAGTATTTT; J gene: TRBJ2-3; clone size: once; V gene: TRBV5-1; D gene: NA
CDR3 protein: CASRSPGGPLHF; CDR3 DNA: TGTGCCAGCAGATCCCCGGGAGGGCCCCTCCACTTT; J gene: TRBJ1-6; clone size: NA; V gene: TRBV6-5; D gene: NA
CDR3 protein: CASSLAEQGYRNTEAFF; CDR3 DNA: TGCGCCAGCAGCTTGGCCGAACAGGGGTACAGGAACACTGAAGCTTTCTTT; J gene: TRBJ1-1; clone size: NA; V gene: TRBV5-1; D gene: TRBD1
CDR3 protein: CASSFSPSGVYNEQFF; CDR3 DNA: TGTGCCAGCAGTTTTAGCCCTAGCGGAGTTTACAATGAGCAGTTCTTC; J gene: TRBJ2-1; clone size: NA; V gene: TRBV27; D gene: TRBD2
CDR3 protein: CASSQRGAYEQYF; CDR3 DNA: TGTGCCAGCAGCCAGCGGGGTGCCTACGAGCAATACTTC; J gene: TRBJ2-7; clone size: NA; V gene: TRBV7-9; D gene: TRBD2
CDR3 protein: CASSPAGGGISNQPQHF; CDR3 DNA: TGTGCCAGCAGTCCGGCCGGCGGGGGCATAAGCAATCAGCCCCAGCATTTT; J gene: TRBJ1-5; clone size: NA; V gene: TRBV28; D gene: NA
CDR3 protein: CASSVSGTEAFF; CDR3 DNA: TGTGCCAGCAGCGTCTCGGGCACTGAAGCTTTCTTT; J gene: TRBJ1-1; clone size: NA; V gene: TRBV11-2; D gene: NA
CDR3 protein: CASSPSMGNQPQHF; CDR3 DNA: TGCGCCAGCAGCCCTTCTATGGGCAATCAGCCCCAGCATTTT; J gene: TRBJ1-5; clone size: NA; V gene: TRBV5-1; D gene: NA
CDR3 protein: CASSRQEGGELFF; CDR3 DNA: TGCGCCAGCAGTCGGCAGGAGGGCGGGGAGCTGTTTTTT; J gene: TRBJ2-2; clone size: NA; V gene: TRBV5-1; D gene: NA
CDR3 protein: CASSPGVPSSSSYNEQFF; CDR3 DNA: TGTGCCAGCAGCCCTGGCGTCCCTAGCTCTAGCTCCTACAATGAGCAGTTCTTC; J gene: TRBJ2-1; clone size: NA; V gene: TRBV5-4; D gene: NA
CDR3 protein: CASSQEGTGFVYGYTF; CDR3 DNA: TGTGCCAGCAGCCAAGAGGGGACAGGGTTCGTCTATGGCTACACCTTC; J gene: TRBJ1-2; clone size: NA; V gene: TRBV3-1/TRBV3-2; D gene: TRBD1
CDR3 protein: CASSRGQGVQVTEAFF; CDR3 DNA: TGTGCCAGTAGTAGGGGACAGGGGGTTCAAGTCACTGAAGCTTTCTTT; J gene: TRBJ1-1; clone size: NA; V gene: TRBV19; D gene: TRBD1
CDR3 protein: CASRSSGGGGAGDTQYF; CDR3 DNA: TGTGCCAGCAGATCCTCAGGAGGCGGGGGGGCCGGAGATACGCAGTATTTT; J gene: TRBJ2-3; clone size: NA; V gene: TRBV25-1; D gene: TRBD2
CDR3 protein: CASSESALLNTEAFF; CDR3 DNA: TGTGCCAGCAGTGAATCCGCGCTATTGAACACTGAAGCTTTCTTT; J gene: TRBJ1-1; clone size: NA; V gene: TRBV2; D gene: NA